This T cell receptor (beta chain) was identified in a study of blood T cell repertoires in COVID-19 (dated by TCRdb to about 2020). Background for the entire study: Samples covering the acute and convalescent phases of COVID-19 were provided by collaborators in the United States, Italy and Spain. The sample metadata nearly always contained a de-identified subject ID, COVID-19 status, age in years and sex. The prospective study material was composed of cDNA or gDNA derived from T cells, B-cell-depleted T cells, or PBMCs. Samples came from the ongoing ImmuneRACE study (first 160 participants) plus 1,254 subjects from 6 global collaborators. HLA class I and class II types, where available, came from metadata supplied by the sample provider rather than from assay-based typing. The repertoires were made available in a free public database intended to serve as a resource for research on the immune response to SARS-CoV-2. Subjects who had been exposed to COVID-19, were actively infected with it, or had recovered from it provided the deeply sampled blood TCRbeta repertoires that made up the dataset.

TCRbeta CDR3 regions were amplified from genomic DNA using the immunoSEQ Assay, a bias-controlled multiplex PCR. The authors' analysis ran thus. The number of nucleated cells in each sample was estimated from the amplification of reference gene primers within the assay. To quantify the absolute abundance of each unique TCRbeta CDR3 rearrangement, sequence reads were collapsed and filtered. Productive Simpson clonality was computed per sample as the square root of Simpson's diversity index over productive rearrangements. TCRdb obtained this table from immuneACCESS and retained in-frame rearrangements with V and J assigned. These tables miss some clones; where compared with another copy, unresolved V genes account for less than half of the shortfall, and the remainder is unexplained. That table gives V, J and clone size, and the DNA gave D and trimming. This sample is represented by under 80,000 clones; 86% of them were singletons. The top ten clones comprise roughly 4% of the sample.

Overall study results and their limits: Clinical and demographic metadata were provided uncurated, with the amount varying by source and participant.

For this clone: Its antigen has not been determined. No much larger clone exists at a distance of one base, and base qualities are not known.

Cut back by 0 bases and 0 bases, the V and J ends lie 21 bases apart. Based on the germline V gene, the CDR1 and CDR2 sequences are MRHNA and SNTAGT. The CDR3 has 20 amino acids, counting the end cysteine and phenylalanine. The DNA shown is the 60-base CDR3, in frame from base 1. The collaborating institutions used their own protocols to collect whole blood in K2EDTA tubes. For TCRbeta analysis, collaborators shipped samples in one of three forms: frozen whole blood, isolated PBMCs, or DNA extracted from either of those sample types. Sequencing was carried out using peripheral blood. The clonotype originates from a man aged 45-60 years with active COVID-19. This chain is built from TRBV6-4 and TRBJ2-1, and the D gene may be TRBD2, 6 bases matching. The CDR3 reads CASSDSSGDRFGVSYNEQFF. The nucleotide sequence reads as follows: TGTGCCAGCAGTGACTCGTCGGGGGATAGGTTTGGAGTCTCCTACAATGAGCAGTTCTTC.